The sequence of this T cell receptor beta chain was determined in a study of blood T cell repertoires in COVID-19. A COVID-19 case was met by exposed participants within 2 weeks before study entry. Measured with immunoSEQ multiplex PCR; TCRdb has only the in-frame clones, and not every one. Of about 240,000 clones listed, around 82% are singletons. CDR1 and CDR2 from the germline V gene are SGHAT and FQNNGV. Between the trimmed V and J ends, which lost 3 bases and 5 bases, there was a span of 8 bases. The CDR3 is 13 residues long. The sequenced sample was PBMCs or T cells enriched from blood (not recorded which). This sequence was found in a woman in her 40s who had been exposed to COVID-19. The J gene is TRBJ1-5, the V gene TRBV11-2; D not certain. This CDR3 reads CASSLAADQPQHF. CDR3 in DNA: TGTGCCAGCAGCTTGGCGGCCGATCAGCCCCAGCATTTT.